This T cell receptor beta chain stems from a study of blood T cell repertoires in COVID-19. Produced via immunoSEQ multiplex PCR; TCRdb's table is partial and in-frame only. The sample holds about 430,000 clones, 70% to 90% seen once. Sequenced input: PBMCs or T cells enriched from blood (not recorded which). The origin of this receptor is a woman aged 18 to 35 who had been exposed to COVID-19.

In DNA, the CDR3 is TGTGCCAGCTCACGGGAAGCGGTCGAGCAGTACTTC. Protein product: CASSREAVEQYF. The rearrangement links TRBV18 to TRBJ2-7; tentatively, D is TRBD2 (5 bases). Germline CDR1 reads KGHSH; CDR2 reads LQKENI. Trimming pared 4 bases from V and 6 bases from J, leaving 10 bases between. This CDR3 is 12 amino acids long.